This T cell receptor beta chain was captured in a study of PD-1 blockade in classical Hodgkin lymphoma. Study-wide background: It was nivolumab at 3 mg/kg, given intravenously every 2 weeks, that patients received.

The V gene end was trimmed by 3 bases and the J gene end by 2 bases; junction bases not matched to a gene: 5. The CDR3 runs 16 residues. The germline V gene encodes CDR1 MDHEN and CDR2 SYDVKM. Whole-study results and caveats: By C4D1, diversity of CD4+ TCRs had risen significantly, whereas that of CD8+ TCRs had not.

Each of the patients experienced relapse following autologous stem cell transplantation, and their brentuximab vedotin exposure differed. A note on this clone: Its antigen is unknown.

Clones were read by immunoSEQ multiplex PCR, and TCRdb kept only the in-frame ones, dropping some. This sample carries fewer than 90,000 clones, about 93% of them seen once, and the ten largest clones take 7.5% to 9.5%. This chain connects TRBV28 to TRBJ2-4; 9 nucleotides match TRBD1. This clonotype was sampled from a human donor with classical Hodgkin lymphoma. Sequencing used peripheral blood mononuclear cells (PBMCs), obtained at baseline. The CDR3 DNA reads TGTGCCAGCAGTTTGCCACAGGGGGCTCCCAAAAACATTCAGTACTTC. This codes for CASSLPQGAPKNIQYF.